The present entry profiles one T cell receptor beta chain with its context. These data come from a study of blood T cell repertoires in COVID-19. Overall study context: T cells, B-cell-depleted T cells, or PBMCs provided the cDNA or gDNA that served as material.

As processed by the authors: Nucleated cell number was recorded as an estimate derived from reference gene primer amplification. The repertoire was sequenced with immunoSEQ multiplex PCR; TCRdb's copy has only in-frame clones and lacks some. V, J and clone size reflect that table, while D and trimming were determined from the DNA. Altogether around 300,000 clones are present, 85% being singletons, with the ten largest covering 13%. CDR1 SGDLS and CDR2 YYNGEE come from the germline V gene. The V and J ends lost 3 bases and 4 bases respectively, with 11 bases between them. CDR3 size: 14 residues. The clonotype comes from a human donor in a cohort sampled during active COVID-19. The sequenced material came from peripheral blood. The chain carries TRBV9 and TRBJ1-5, with D maybe TRBD1 (5 bases). CDR3 DNA sequence: TGTGCCAGCAGCGCTCGCGGGGGAAATCAGCCCCAGCATTTT. As protein: CASSARGGNQPQHF.